The source of this T cell receptor beta chain is a study of T cells after posttransplantation cyclophosphamide. Here immunoSEQ multiplex PCR was the method, and the copy in TCRdb shows in-frame clones only, minus some. The data show about 9,200 clones, with approximately 92% seen just once and 1.6% held by the top ten. The CDR3 runs 13 residues. Germline values: CDR1 LGHNA, CDR2 YSLEER. Trimming removed 4 bases from V and 6 bases from J, with 10 bases in between. The chain combines TRBV4-3 with TRBJ2-1; D unclear. The origin of this receptor is a woman aged 55-69 years in good health, CMV-negative, and a related stem cell transplant donor. The sequenced sample consisted of memory CD4+ T cells sorted from PBMCs. The chain's CDR3 is CASSRPQSNEQFF. For the CDR3, the DNA is TGCGCCAGCAGCCGCCCACAGAGCAATGAGCAGTTCTTC.